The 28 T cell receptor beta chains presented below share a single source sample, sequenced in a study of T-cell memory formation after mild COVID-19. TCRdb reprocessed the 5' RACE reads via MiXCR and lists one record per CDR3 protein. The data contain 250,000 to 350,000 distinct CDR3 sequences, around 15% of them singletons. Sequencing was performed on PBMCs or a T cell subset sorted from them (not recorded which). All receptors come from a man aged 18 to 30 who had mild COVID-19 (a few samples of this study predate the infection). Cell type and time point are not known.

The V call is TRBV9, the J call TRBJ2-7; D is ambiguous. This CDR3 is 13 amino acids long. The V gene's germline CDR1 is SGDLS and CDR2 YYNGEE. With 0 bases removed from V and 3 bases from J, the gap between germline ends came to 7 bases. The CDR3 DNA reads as TGTGCCAGCAGCGTAGGGCGGAACTACGAGCAGTACTTC. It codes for CASSVGRNYEQYF.

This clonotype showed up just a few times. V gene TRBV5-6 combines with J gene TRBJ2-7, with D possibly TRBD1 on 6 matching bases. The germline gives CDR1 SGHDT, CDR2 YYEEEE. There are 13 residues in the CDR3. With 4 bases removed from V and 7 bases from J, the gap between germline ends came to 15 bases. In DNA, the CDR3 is TGTGCCAGCAGCATCGACAGGTATGGGGAGCAGTACGTC. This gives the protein CASSIDRYGEQYV.

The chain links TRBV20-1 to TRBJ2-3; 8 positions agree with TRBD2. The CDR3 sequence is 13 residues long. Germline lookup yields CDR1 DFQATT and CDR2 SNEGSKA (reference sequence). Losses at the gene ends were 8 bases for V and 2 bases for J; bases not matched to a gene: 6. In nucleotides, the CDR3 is TGCAGTCCTGTACTAGCGGACACAGATACGCAGTATTTT. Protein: CSPVLADTDTQYF.

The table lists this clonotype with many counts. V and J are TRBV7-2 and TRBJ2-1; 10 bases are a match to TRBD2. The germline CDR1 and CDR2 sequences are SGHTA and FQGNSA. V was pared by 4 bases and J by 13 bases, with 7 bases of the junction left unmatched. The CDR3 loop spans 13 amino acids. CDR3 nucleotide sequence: TGTGCCAGCAGCTGGGGTAGCGGGGGGCGTCAGTTCTTC. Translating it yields CASSWGSGGRQFF.

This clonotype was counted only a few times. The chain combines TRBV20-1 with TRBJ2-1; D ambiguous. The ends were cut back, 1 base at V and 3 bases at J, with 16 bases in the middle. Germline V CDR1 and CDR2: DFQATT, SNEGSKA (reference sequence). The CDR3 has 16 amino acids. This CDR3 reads CSARGPADWNYNEQFF. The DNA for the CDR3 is TGCAGTGCTAGAGGTCCCGCAGATTGGAACTACAATGAGCAGTTCTTC.

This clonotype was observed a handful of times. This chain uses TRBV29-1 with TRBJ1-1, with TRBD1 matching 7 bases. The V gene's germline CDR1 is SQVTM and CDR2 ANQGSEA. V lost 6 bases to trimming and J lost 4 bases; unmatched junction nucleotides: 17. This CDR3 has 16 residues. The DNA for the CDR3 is TGCAGCGTAGGGACCGGGACAGTATTCAGGGCCACTGAAGCTTTCTTT. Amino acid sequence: CSVGTGTVFRATEAFF.

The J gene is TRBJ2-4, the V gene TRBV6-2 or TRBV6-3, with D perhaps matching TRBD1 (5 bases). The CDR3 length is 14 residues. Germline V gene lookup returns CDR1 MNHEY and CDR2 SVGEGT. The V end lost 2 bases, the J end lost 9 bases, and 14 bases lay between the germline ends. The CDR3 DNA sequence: TGTGCCAGCAGTTACCCGAGACAGTCCAGCATTCAGTACTTC. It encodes CASSYPRQSSIQYF.

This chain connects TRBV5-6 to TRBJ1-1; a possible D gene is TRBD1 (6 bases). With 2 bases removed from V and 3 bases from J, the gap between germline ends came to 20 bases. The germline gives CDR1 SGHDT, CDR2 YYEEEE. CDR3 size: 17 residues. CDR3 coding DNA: TGTGCCAGCAGCTTTCAATCGGCAATTAGGGGGGACACTGAAGCTTTCTTT. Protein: CASSFQSAIRGDTEAFF.

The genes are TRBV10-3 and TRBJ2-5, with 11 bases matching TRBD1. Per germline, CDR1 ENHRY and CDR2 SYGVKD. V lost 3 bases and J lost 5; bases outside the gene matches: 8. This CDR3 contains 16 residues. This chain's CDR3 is CAISEGGQGAWETQYF. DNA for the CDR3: TGTGCCATCAGTGAAGGTGGACAGGGGGCCTGGGAGACCCAGTACTTC.

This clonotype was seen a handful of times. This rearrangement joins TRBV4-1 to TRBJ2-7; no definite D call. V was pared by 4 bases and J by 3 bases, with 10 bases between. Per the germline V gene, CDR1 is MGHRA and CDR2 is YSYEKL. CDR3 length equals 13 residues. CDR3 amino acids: CASSPRYGYEQYV. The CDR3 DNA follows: TGCGCCAGCAGCCCCCGGTATGGCTACGAGCAGTACGTC.

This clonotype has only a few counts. For the CDR3, the DNA is TGCGCCAGCAGCTTGGCCGAGAACCCATCGAGTACGCAGTATTTT. Protein sequence: CASSLAENPSSTQYF. V is TRBV5-1 and J is TRBJ2-3; D remains unclear. V lost 0 bases, J lost 8 bases, and 16 bases lay in between. The CDR3 runs to 15 residues. CDR1 and CDR2 from the germline V gene are SGHRS and YFSETQ.

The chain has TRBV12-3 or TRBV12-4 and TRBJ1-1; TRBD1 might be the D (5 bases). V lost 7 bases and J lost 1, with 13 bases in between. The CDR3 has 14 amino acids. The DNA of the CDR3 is TGTGCCAGCACCCCCGACAGACAGAACACTGAAGCTTTCTTT. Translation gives CASTPDRQNTEAFF.

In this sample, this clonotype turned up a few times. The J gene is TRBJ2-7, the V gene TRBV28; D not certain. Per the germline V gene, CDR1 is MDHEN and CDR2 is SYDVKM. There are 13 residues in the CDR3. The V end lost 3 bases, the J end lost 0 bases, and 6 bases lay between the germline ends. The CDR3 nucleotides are TGTGCCAGCAGTTTGAGGAGCTCCTACGAGCAGTACGTC. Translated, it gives CASSLRSSYEQYV.

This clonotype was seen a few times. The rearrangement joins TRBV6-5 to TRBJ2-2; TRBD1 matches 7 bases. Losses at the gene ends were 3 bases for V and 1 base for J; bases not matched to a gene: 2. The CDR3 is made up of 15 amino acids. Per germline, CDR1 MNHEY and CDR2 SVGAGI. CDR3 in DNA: TGTGCCAGCAGTTATGGGACAGTGAACACCGGGGAGCTGTTTTTT. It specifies CASSYGTVNTGELFF.

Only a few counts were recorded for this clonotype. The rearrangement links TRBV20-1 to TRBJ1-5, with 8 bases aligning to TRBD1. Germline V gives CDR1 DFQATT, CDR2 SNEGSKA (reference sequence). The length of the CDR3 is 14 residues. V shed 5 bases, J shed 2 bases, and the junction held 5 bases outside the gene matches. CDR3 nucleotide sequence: TGCAGTGCTTCAGGGGGCGCGGGCAATCAGCCCCAGCATTTT. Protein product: CSASGGAGNQPQHF.

CDR3 sequence reads: CASSQAALAESEKLFF. The CDR3 nucleotides are TGTGCCAGCAGCCAAGCGGCCCTGGCGGAGAGTGAAAAACTGTTTTTT. This rearrangement joins TRBV4-2 to TRBJ1-4; D remains unclear. The germline V gene has CDR1 LGHNA and CDR2 YNFKEQ. The CDR3 covers 16 residues. The V end was cut by 1 base, the J end by 7 bases, with 16 bases between.

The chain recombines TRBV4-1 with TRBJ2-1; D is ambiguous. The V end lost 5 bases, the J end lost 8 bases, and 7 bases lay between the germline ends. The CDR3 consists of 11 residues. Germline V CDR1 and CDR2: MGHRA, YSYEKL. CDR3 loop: CASSGNYEQFF. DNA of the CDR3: TGCGCCAGCAGCGGGAACTATGAGCAGTTCTTC.

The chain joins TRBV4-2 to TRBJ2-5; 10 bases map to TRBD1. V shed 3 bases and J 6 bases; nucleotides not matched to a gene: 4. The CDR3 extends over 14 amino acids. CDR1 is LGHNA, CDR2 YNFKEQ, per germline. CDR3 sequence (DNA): TGTGCCAGCAGCCAGGGACAGGGGATTAAGACCCAGTACTTC. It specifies CASSQGQGIKTQYF.

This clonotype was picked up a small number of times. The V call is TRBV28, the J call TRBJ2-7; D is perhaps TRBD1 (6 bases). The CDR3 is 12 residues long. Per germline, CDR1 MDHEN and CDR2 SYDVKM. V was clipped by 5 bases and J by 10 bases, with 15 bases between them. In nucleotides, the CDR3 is TGTGCCAGCAGTCGGGACACCTCCTCCCAGTACGTC. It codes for CASSRDTSSQYV.

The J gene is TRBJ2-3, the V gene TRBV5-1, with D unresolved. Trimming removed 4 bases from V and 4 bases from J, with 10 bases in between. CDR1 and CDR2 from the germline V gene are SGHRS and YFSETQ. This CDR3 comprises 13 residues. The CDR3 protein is CASSLGMPDTQYF. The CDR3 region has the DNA TGCGCCAGCAGCCTGGGGATGCCAGATACGCAGTATTTT. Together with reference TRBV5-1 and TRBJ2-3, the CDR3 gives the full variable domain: KAGVTQTPRYLIKTRGQQVTLSCSPISGHRSVSWYQQTPGQGLQFLFEYFSETQRNKGNFPGRFSGRQFSNSRSEMNVSTLELGDSALYLCASSLGMPDTQYFGPGTRLTVL.

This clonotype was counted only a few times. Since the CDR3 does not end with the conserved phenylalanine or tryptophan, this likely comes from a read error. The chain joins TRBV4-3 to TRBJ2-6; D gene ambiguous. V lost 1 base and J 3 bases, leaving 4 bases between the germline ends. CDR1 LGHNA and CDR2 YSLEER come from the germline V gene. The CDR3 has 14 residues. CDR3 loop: CASSQGDGANVLTV. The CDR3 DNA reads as TGCGCCAGCAGCCAAGGGGATGGGGCCAACGTCCTGACTGTC.

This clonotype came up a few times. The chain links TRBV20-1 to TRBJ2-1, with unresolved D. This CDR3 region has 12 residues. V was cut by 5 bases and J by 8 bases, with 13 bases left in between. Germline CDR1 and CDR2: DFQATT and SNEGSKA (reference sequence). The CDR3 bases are TGCAGTGCTTACGGACCAGGTCATGAGCAGTTCTTC. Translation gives CSAYGPGHEQFF.

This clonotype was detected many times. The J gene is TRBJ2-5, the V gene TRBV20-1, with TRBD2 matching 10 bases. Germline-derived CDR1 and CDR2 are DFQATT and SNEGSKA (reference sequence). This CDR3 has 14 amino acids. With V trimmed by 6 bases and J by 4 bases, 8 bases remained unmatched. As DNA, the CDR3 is TGCAGTGCCGCCATAGCGGGGGGTTTAGAGACCCAGTACTTC. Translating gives CSAAIAGGLETQYF.

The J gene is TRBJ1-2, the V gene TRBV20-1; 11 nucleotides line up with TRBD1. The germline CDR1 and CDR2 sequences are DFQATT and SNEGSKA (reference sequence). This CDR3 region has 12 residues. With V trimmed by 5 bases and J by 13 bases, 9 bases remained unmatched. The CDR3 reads CSAPAGQGGSTF. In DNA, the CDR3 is TGCAGTGCTCCCGCGGGACAGGGGGGGTCCACCTTC.

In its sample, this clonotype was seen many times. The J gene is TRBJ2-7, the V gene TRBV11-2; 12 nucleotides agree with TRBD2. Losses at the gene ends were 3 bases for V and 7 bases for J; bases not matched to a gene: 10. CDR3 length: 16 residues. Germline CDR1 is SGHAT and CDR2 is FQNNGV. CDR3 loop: CASSLNPSGGAGEQYF. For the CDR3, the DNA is TGTGCCAGCAGCTTGAACCCTAGCGGGGGGGCCGGTGAGCAGTACTTC.

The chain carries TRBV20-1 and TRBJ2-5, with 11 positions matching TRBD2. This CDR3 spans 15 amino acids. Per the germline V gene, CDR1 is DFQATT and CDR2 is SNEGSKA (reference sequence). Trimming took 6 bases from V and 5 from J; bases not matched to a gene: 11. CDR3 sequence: CSAPSRTSGWETQYF. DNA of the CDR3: TGCAGTGCCCCGTCGAGGACTAGCGGGTGGGAGACCCAGTACTTC.

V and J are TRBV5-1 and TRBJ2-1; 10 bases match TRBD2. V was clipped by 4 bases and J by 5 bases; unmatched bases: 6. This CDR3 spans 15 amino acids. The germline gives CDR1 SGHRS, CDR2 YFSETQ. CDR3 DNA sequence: TGCGCCAGCAGCCAGCGGGGGGGCTTGCACAATGAGCAGTTCTTC. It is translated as CASSQRGGLHNEQFF.

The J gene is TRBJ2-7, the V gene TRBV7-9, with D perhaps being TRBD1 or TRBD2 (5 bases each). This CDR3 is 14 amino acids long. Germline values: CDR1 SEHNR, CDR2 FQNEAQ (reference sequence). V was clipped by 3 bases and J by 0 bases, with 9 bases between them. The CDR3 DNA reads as TGTGCCAGCAGCTTGTCGGGGACCTCCTACGAGCAGTACTTC. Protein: CASSLSGTSYEQYF.